Sequencing of this TCR beta chain was carried out in a study of T cell responses to AZD1222 COVID-19 vaccine. Findings of the study overall: The study sampled repertoires only after the peak T cell response.

This clone was picked up one time. Its antigen remains unknown. Using immunoSEQ multiplex PCR, the repertoire was profiled, and TCRdb retains in-frame clones only, with some absent. The data hold under 150,000 clones, with 88% observed a single time. This CDR3 spans 14 amino acids. V lost 4 bases and J lost 1, with 10 bases in between. The V gene's germline CDR1 is KGHSH and CDR2 LQKENI. The chain employs TRBV18 and TRBJ1-1, with a weak D call TRBD1 (6 bases). The TCR sequence derives from an adult who received the AZD1222 COVID-19 vaccine. The specimen was peripheral blood, collected 28 days after the second AZD1222 dose. Written as DNA, the CDR3 is TGTGCCAGCTCACAAGACAGGCGGAACACTGAAGCTTTCTTT. It codes for CASSQDRRNTEAFF.